This TCR beta chain came from a study of cytomegalovirus exposure and HLA in healthy donors. Study findings and constraints: Researchers reported in a later analysis that a missense DCLRE1C variant was tied to TCR beta V- and J-gene trimming. Based on reports, TCR beta sequences accurately predicted HLA-A and HLA-B alleles for most subjects. HLA alleles showed associations with around 15,000 TCR beta sequences in a later analysis, at a 0.05 false discovery rate.

The PCR made use of 60 Vbeta and 13 Jbeta primers. Study processing details: In a later analysis, about 9.9 million of 60 million to 80 million unique beta chains occurred in at least two donors. Some clones are missing from TCRdb's copy, which holds only in-frame ones; the method was immunoSEQ multiplex PCR. That table gives V, J and clone size, and the DNA gave D and trimming. The sample contains 150,000 to 160,000 clones, more than 70% of which appear only once. About this clone: Its specificity is unknown.

Germline V gives CDR1 KGHSH, CDR2 LQKENI. V lost 3 bases to trimming and J lost 5 bases, with 17 bases between them. CDR3 length: 15 amino acids. This sequence originates from a woman aged 40 to 50 in good health and CMV-seropositive. Sequencing was done on a sample of PBMCs. V and J are TRBV18 and TRBJ2-7; maybe TRBD2 (5 bases). The CDR3 loop reads CASSPSEGVVDEQYF. CDR3 nucleotide sequence: TGTGCCAGCTCACCCTCTGAGGGAGTGGTCGACGAGCAGTACTTC.